The entry below gives a single T cell receptor beta chain sequence along with its context. The data were taken from a study of blood T cell repertoires in COVID-19. Turning to the study itself: Specimens from acute and convalescent COVID-19 originated in the United States, Italy and Spain. Sample material is recorded as cDNA or gDNA derived from T cells, B-cell-depleted T cells, or PBMCs.

In the original workflow: Reference gene primer amplification yielded estimated nucleated cell counts. Assay: immunoSEQ multiplex PCR; the TCRdb copy retains only in-frame clones and omits some. The D gene and trimming were derived from the DNA, and the V and J assignments and clone size from that table. The sample contains approximately 450,000 clones, roughly 90% of which appear only once. This CDR3 region has 15 residues. The germline CDR1 and CDR2 sequences are SGHRS and YFSETQ. The trim removed 1 base at V and 4 bases at J, leaving 6 bases unmatched. The J gene is TRBJ2-5, the V gene TRBV5-1; TRBD1 agrees at 8 bases. This sequence was found in a woman in her twenties or thirties with acute or convalescent COVID-19. Sequenced material: peripheral blood. CDR3 sequence (DNA): TGCGCCAGCAGCTTGCGGACAGGGATGGGAGAGACCCAGTACTTC. It is translated as CASSLRTGMGETQYF. Drawing the rest from reference TRBV5-1 and TRBJ2-5, the complete variable domain is KAGVTQTPRYLIKTRGQQVTLSCSPISGHRSVSWYQQTPGQGLQFLFEYFSETQRNKGNFPGRFSGRQFSNSRSEMNVSTLELGDSALYLCASSLRTGMGETQYFGPGTRLLVL.